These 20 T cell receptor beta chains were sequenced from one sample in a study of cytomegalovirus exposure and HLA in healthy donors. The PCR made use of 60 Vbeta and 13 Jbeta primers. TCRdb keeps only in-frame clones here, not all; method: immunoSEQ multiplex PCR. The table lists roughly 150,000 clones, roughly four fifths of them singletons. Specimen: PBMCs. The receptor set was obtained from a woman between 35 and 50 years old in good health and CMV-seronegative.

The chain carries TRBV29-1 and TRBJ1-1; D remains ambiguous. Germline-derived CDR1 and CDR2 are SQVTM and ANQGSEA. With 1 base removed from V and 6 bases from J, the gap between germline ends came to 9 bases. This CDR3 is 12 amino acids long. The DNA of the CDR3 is TGCAGCGTTGAAGCGACACGCGCTGAAGCTTTCTTT. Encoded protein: CSVEATRAEAFF.

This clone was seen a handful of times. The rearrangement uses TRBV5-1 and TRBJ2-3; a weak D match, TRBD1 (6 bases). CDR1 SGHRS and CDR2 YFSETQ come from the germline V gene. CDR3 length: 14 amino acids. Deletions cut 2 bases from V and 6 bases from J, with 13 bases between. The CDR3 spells CASSLLSTGDTQYF. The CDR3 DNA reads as TGCGCCAGCAGCTTATTGTCAACAGGGGATACGCAGTATTTT.

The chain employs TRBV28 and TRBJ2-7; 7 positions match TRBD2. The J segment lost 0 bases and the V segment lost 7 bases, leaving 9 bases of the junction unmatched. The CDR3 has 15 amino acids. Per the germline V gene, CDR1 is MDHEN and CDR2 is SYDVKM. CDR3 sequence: CASMGGDSSSYEQYF. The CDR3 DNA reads TGTGCCAGCATGGGGGGGGATTCCAGCTCCTACGAGCAGTACTTC.

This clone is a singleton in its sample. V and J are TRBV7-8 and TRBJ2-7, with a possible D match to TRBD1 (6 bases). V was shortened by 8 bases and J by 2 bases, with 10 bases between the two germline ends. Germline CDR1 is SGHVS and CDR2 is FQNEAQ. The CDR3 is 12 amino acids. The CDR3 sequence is CASQGLTYEQYF. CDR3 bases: TGTGCCAGCCAGGGGCTCACCTACGAGCAGTACTTC.

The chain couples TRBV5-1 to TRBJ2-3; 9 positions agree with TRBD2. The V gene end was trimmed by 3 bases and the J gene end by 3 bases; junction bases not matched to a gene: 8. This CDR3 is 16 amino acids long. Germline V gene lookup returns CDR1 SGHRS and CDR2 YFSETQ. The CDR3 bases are TGCGCCAGCAGCTCTTCGTATAGCGGGAGTACAGATACGCAGTATTTT. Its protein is CASSSSYSGSTDTQYF. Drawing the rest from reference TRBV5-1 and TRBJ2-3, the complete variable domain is KAGVTQTPRYLIKTRGQQVTLSCSPISGHRSVSWYQQTPGQGLQFLFEYFSETQRNKGNFPGRFSGRQFSNSRSEMNVSTLELGDSALYLCASSSSYSGSTDTQYFGPGTRLTVL.

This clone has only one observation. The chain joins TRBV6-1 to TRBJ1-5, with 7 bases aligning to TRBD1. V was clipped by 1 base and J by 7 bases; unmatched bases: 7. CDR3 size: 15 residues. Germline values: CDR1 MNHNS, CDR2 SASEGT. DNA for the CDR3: TGTGCCAGCAGTGAAGAAGGGGGCGGAGGGCAGCCCCAGCATTTT. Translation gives CASSEEGGGGQPQHF.

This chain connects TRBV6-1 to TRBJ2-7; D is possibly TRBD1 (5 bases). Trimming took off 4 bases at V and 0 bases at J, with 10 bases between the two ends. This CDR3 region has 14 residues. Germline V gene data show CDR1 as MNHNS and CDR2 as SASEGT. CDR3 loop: CASSVGVSSYEQYF. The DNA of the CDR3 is TGTGCCAGCAGTGTAGGGGTGAGCTCCTACGAGCAGTACTTC.

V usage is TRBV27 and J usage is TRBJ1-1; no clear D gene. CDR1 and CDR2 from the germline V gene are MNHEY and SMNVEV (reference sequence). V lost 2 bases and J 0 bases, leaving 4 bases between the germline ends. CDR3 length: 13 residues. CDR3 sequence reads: CASSLRLNTEAFF. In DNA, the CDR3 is TGTGCCAGCAGTTTACGTCTGAACACTGAAGCTTTCTTT.

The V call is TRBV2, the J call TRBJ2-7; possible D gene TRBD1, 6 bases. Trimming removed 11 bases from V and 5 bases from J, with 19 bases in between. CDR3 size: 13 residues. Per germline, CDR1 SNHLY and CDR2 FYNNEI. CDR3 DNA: TGTGCCGGCACCTACAGGGTCGGGGACGAGCAGTACTTC. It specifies CAGTYRVGDEQYF.

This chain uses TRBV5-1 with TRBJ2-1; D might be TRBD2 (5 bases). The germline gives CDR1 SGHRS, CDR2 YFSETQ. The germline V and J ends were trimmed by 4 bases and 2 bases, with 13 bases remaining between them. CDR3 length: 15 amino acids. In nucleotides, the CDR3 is TGCGCCAGCAGCACCGGACTTACCGCCTACAATGAGCAGTTCTTC. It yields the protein CASSTGLTAYNEQFF.

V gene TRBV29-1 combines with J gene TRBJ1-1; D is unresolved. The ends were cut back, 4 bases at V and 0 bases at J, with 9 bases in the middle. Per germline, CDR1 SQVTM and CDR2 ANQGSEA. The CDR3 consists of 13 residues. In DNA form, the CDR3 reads TGCAGCGTTGGCGCATCAATGAACACTGAAGCTTTCTTT. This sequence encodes CSVGASMNTEAFF.

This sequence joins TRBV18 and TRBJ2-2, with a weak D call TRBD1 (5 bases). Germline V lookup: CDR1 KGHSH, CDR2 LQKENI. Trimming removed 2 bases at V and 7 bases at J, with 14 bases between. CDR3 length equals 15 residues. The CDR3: CASSPEMTAGGELFF. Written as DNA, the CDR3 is TGTGCCAGCTCACCAGAAATGACAGCTGGCGGGGAGCTGTTTTTT.

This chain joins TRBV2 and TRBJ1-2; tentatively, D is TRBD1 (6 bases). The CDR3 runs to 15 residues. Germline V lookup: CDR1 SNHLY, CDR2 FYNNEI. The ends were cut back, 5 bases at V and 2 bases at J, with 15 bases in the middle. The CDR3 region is CASSPTRDTNYGYTF. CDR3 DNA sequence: TGTGCCAGCAGTCCGACCCGGGACACCAACTATGGCTACACCTTC.

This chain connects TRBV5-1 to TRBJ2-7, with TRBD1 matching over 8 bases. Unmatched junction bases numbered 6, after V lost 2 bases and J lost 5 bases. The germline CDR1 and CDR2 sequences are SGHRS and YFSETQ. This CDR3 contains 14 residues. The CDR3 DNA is TGCGCCAGCAGCTTAGCAGGGGGCGAAAACGAGCAGTACTTC. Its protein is CASSLAGGENEQYF. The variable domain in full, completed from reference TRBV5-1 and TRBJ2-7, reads KAGVTQTPRYLIKTRGQQVTLSCSPISGHRSVSWYQQTPGQGLQFLFEYFSETQRNKGNFPGRFSGRQFSNSRSEMNVSTLELGDSALYLCASSLAGGENEQYFGPGTRLTVT.

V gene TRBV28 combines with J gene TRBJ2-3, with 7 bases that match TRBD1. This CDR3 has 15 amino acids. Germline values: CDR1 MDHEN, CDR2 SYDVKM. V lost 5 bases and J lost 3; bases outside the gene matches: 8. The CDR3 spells CASSLQGDRTDTQYF. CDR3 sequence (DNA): TGTGCCAGCAGTCTCCAGGGGGATCGGACAGATACGCAGTATTTT. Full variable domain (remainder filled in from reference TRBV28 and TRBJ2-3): DVKVTQSSRYLVKRTGEKVFLECVQDMDHENMFWYRQDPGLGLRLIYFSYDVKMKEKGDIPEGYSVSREKKERFSLILESASTNQTSMYLCASSLQGDRTDTQYFGPGTRLTVL.

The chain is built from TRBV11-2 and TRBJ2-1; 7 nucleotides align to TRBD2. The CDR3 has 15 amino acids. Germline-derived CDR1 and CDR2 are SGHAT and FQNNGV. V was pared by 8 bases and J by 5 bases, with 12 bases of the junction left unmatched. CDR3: CASGTWGGAHNEQFF. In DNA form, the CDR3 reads TGTGCCAGCGGGACGTGGGGAGGGGCTCACAATGAGCAGTTCTTC.

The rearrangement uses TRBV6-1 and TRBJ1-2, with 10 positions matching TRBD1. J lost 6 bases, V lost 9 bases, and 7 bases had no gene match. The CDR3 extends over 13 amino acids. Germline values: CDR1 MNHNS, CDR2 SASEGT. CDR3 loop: CASKPGQGHGYTF. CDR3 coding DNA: TGTGCCAGTAAACCGGGACAGGGGCATGGCTACACCTTC.

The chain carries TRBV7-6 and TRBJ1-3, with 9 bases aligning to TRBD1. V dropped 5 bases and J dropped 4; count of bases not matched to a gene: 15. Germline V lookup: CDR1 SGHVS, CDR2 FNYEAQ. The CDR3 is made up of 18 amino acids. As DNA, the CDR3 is TGTGCCAGCAGCGTGAGGACGGACAGGGGCTTTTCGGGAAACACCATATATTTT. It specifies CASSVRTDRGFSGNTIYF.

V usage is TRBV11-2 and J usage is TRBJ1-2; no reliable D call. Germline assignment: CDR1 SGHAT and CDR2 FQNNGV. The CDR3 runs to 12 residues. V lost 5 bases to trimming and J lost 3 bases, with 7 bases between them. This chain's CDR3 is CASSPTDYGYTF. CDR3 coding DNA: TGTGCCAGCAGCCCTACAGACTATGGCTACACCTTC. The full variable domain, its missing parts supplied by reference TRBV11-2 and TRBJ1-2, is EAGVAQSPRYKIIEKRQSVAFWCNPISGHATLYWYQQILGQGPKLLIQFQNNGVVDDSQLPKDRFSAERLKGVDSTLKIQPAKLEDSAVYLCASSPTDYGYTFGSGTRLTVV.

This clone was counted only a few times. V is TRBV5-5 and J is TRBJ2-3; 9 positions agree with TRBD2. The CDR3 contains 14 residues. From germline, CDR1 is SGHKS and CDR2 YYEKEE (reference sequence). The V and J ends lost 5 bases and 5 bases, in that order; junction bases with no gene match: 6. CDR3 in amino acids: CASRPSGTIDTQYF. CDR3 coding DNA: TGTGCCAGCAGACCTAGCGGGACAATAGATACGCAGTATTTT.